The clone carrying this TCR beta chain was observed once. From germline, CDR1 is SGDLS and CDR2 YYNGEE. This CDR3 has 14 amino acids. Trimming at V came to 4 bases and at J to 10 bases, leaving 13 bases not matched to a gene. Some clones are missing from TCRdb's copy, which holds only in-frame ones; the method was immunoSEQ multiplex PCR. The table lists 35,000 to 40,000 clones, about 85% of them singletons. The source of the sample is a study of PD-1 blockade in mismatch repair-deficient tumors. Study-level information: Patients had approximately 12 mismatch repair-deficient cancer types, all previously treated and progressing.

TCR sequencing covered three patients who responded to pembrolizumab. This clonotype originated in an adult with mismatch repair-deficient cancer. The input for sequencing was peripheral blood, taken 4 weeks after starting pembrolizumab. V and J are TRBV9 and TRBJ1-1, with TRBD1 matching over 7 bases. DNA of the CDR3: TGTGCCAGCAGCTCTCGGACAGGTACCGGGGGAGCTTTCTTT. Amino acids: CASSSRTGTGGAFF.